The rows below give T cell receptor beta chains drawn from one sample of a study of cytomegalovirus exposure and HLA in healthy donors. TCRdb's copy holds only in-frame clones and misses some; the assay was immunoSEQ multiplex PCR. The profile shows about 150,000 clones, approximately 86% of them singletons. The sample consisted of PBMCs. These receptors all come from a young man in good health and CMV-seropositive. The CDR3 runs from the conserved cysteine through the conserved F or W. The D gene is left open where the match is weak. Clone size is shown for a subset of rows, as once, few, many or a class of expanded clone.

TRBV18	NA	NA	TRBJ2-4	CASSPRTAENIQYF	TGTGCCAGCTCACCTAGGACAGCCGAAAACATTCAGTACTTC
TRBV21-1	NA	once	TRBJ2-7	CASSKLRTGDTYEQYF	TGTGCCAGCAGCAAATTGAGGACAGGGGACACCTACGAGCAGTACTTC
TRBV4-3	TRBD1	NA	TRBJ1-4	CASSQSNGDRGSKLFF	TGCGCCAGCAGCCAATCCAACGGAGACAGGGGATCTAAACTGTTTTTT
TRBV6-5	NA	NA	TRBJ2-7	CASSYSPLVEQYF	TGTGCCAGCAGTTACTCCCCGTTAGTCGAGCAGTACTTC
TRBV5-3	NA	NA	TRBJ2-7	CARSLKSPWEQYF	TGTGCCAGAAGCTTGAAGAGTCCTTGGGAGCAGTACTTC
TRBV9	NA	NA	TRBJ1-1	CASSVGRTMNTEAFF	TGTGCCAGCAGCGTCGGACGGACTATGAACACTGAAGCTTTCTTT
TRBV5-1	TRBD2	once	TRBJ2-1	CASSWVASGSPLDNEQFF	TGCGCCAGCAGCTGGGTAGCTAGCGGGAGTCCCCTCGACAATGAGCAGTTCTTC
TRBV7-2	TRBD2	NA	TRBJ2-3	CASSPGARGGDTQYF	TGTGCCAGCAGCCCCGGGGCGCGGGGGGGAGATACGCAGTATTTT
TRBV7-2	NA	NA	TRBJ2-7	CASSKKTRDEQYF	TGTGCCAGCAGCAAAAAGACGAGGGACGAGCAGTACTTC
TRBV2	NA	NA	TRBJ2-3	CASSLTGGTDTQYF	TGTGCCAGCAGTCTGACGGGGGGCACAGATACGCAGTATTTT
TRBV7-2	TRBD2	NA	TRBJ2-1	CASSLAPLAGVSYNEQFF	TGTGCCAGCAGCTTAGCGCCGCTAGCGGGAGTGTCCTACAATGAGCAGTTCTTC
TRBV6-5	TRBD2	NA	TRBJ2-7	CASSYEASGTYEQYF	TGTGCCAGCAGTTACGAGGCTAGCGGGACCTACGAGCAGTACTTC
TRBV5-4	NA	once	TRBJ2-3	CASRGVADTQYF	TGTGCCAGCAGAGGGGTGGCAGATACGCAGTATTTT
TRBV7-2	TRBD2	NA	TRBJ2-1	CASSLLAARAEQFF	TGTGCCAGCAGCTTACTAGCGGCCCGCGCTGAGCAGTTCTTC
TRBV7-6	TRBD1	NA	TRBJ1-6	CASSSGQYNSPLHF	TGTGCCAGCAGCTCGGGACAGTATAATTCACCCCTCCACTTT
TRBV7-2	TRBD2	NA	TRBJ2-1	CASSAPLAGGTLPYNEQFF	TGTGCCAGCAGCGCCCCACTAGCGGGAGGCACCCTCCCCTACAATGAGCAGTTCTTC
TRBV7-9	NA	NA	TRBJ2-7	CASSLAGGGEQYF	TGTGCCAGCAGCTTAGCGGGGGGTGGCGAGCAGTACTTC
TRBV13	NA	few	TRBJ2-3	CASSLGSGWRDTQYF	TGTGCCAGCAGCTTAGGATCGGGGTGGAGAGATACGCAGTATTTT
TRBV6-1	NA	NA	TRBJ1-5	CASSELGGNQPQHF	TGTGCCAGCAGTGAATTAGGGGGCAATCAGCCCCAGCATTTT
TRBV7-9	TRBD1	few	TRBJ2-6	CASSSPIFTGGSGANVLTF	TGTGCCAGCAGCTCCCCTATCTTCACAGGGGGCTCTGGGGCCAACGTCCTGACTTTC
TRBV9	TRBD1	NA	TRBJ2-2	CASSVEGTGAGELFF	TGTGCCAGCAGCGTAGAAGGGACAGGGGCCGGGGAGCTGTTTTTT
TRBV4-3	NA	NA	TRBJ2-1	CASSQTPRGNYNEQFF	TGCGCCAGCAGCCAGACACCCAGGGGAAACTACAATGAGCAGTTCTTC
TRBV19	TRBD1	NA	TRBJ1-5	CASSPDRDNQPQHF	TGTGCCAGTAGCCCCGACAGGGATAATCAGCCCCAGCATTTT
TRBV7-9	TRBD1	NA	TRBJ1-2	CASSLDRADGYTF	TGTGCCAGCAGCCTGGACAGGGCAGATGGCTACACCTTC
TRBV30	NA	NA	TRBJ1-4	CAWSPQGLNEKLFF	TGTGCCTGGAGTCCCCAGGGGCTAAATGAAAAACTGTTTTTT
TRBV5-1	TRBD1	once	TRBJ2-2	CASSLGDRENTGELFF	TGCGCCAGCAGCTTGGGGGACAGGGAGAACACCGGGGAGCTGTTTTTT
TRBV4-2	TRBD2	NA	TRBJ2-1	CASSQGNSGNEQFF	TGTGCCAGCAGCCAAGGTAATAGCGGGAATGAGCAGTTCTTC
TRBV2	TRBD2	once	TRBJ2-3	CASRLAGGSDTQYF	TGTGCCAGCAGATTAGCGGGGGGATCCGATACGCAGTATTTT
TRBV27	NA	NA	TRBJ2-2	CASKITYGGTVNTGELFF	TGTGCCAGCAAAATTACCTATGGGGGGACAGTGAACACCGGGGAGCTGTTTTTT
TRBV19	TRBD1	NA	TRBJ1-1	CASSRRDSLETEAFF	TGTGCCAGTAGTAGACGGGACAGCCTAGAGACTGAAGCTTTCTTT
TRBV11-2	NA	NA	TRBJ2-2	CASSLDFSGELFF	TGTGCCAGCAGCTTAGATTTCAGCGGGGAGCTGTTTTTT
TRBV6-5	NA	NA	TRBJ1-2	CASSSPNYGYTF	TGTGCCAGCTCTTCCCCCAACTATGGCTACACCTTC
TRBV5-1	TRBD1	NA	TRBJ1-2	CASSADGWGTGGNYGYTF	TGCGCCAGCAGCGCGGACGGTTGGGGCACAGGGGGCAACTATGGCTACACCTTC
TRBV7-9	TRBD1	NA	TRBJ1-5	CASSLGGTGGQPQHF	TGTGCCAGCAGCTTAGGGGGGACAGGCGGGCAGCCCCAGCATTTT
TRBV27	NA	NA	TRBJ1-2	CASKVGSSGTAGYTF	TGTGCCAGCAAAGTAGGTTCCTCGGGTACCGCTGGCTACACCTTC
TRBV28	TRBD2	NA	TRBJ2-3	CASSLGGTSGIADTQYF	TGTGCCAGCAGTTTAGGAGGGACTAGCGGGATAGCAGATACGCAGTATTTT
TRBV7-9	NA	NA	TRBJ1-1	CASSLDPLRDKGKAFF	TGTGCCAGCAGCTTAGACCCTCTTAGGGACAAGGGCAAAGCTTTCTTT
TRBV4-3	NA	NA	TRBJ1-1	CASSQDWDTHTEAFF	TGCGCCAGCAGCCAAGACTGGGACACCCACACTGAAGCTTTCTTT
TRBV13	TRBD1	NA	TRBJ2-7	CASSSTGELSSYEQYF	TGTGCCAGCAGCTCCACAGGGGAACTTTCCTCCTACGAGCAGTACTTC
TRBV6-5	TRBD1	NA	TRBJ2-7	CASSQGQGHEQYF	TGTGCCAGCAGCCAAGGACAGGGCCACGAGCAGTACTTC
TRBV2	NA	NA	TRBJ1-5	CASSDFRGEQPQHF	TGTGCCAGCAGTGACTTTCGTGGAGAGCAGCCCCAGCATTTT
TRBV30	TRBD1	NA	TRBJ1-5	CAWTQGVSQPQHF	TGTGCCTGGACCCAGGGGGTAAGTCAGCCCCAGCATTTT
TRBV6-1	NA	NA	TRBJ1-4	CASSEVSQVEKLFF	TGTGCCAGCAGTGAAGTGTCACAGGTTGAAAAACTGTTTTTT
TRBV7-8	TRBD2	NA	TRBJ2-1	CASNRGGGYNEQFF	TGTGCCAGCAATCGCGGGGGTGGGTACAATGAGCAGTTCTTC
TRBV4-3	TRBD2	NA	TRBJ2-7	CASSQEAGTYEQYF	TGCGCCAGCAGCCAAGAAGCGGGGACCTACGAGCAGTACTTC
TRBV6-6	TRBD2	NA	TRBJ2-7	CASSYSGTSISYEQYF	TGTGCCAGCAGTTACTCGGGGACTAGTATTTCCTACGAGCAGTACTTC
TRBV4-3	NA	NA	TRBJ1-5	CASSAGGWGQPQHF	TGCGCCAGCTCGGCGGGAGGTTGGGGGCAGCCCCAGCATTTT
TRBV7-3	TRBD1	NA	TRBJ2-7	CASSPSGGQNEQYF	TGTGCCAGCAGCCCATCAGGGGGCCAGAACGAGCAGTACTTC
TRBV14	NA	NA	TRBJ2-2	CASSQDSRNTGELFF	TGTGCCAGCAGCCAAGATTCCAGAAACACCGGGGAGCTGTTTTTT
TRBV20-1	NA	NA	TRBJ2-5	CSASTRETQYF	TGCAGTGCTTCTACCCGCGAGACCCAGTACTTC
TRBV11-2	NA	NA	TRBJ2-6	CASSLGTPGGSTGANVLTF	TGTGCCAGCAGCTTAGGGACCCCAGGAGGGTCAACTGGGGCCAACGTCCTGACTTTC
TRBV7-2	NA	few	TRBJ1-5	CASSLRGNQPQHF	TGTGCCAGCAGCTTACGGGGGAATCAGCCCCAGCATTTT